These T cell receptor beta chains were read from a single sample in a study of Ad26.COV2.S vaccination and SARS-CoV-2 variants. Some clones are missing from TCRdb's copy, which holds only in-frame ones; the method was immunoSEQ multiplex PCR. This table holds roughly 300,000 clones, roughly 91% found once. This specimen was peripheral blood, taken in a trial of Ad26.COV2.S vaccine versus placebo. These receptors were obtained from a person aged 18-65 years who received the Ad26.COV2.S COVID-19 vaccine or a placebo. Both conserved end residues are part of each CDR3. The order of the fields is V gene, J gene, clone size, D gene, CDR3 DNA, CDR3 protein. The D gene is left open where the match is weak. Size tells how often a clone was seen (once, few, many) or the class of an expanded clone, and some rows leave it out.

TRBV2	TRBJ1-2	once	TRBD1	TGTGCCAGCAGCGTTACAGGGGGCTATGGCTACACCTTC	CASSVTGGYGYTF
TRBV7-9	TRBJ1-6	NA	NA	TGTGCCAGCAGCTTACTAACGGGGTTTGGGTATTCACCCCTCCACTTT	CASSLLTGFGYSPLHF
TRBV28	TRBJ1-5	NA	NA	TGTGCCAGCAGAGTTGGGGTGGGAGGCCAGCCCCAGCATTTT	CASRVGVGGQPQHF
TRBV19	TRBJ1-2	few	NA	TGTGCCAGTAGTCTGGGTATCAACTATGGCTACACCTTC	CASSLGINYGYTF
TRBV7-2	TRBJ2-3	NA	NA	TGTGCCAGCAGCTTCGTCCGGATAGGCGCAGATACGCAGTATTTT	CASSFVRIGADTQYF
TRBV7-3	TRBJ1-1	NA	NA	TGTGCCAGCAGCTTAGGGCAGAACACTGAAGCTTTCTTT	CASSLGQNTEAFF
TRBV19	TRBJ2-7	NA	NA	TGTGCCAGTAGTATAGGGGGACGAGACTACGAGCAGTACTTC	CASSIGGRDYEQYF
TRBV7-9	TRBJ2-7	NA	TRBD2	TGTGCCAGCAGCCCGCGGAGCGGGCGGGAGAGGTACGAGCAGTACTTC	CASSPRSGRERYEQYF
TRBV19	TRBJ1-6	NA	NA	TGTGCCAGTACCCGGGGCAACAGACAAAATTCACCCCTCCACTTT	CASTRGNRQNSPLHF
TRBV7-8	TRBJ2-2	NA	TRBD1	TGTGCCAGCAGCTCCGCCGGGACAGAAAACACCGGGGAGCTGTTTTTT	CASSSAGTENTGELFF
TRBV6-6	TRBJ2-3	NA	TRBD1	TGTGCCAGCAGACGAAGGAAGGACAGGGAAAGCACAGATACGCAGTATTTT	CASRRRKDRESTDTQYF
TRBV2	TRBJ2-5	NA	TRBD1	TGTGCCAGCAGTGAACCGACAGGGTGGGAGACCCAGTACTTC	CASSEPTGWETQYF
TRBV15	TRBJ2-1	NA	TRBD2	TGTGCCACCAGCAGAGGGACTAGCCCCAGCGCGGAGGAGCAGTTCTTC	CATSRGTSPSAEEQFF
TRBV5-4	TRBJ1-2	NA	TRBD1	TGTGCCAGCAGCGCACGACAGGGGCCCAACTATGGCTACACCTTC	CASSARQGPNYGYTF
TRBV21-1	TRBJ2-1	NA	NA	TGTGCCAGCGGAAAGGGGTCTTTCGGGAACCGGGGGGGGAATGAGCAGTTCTTC	CASGKGSFGNRGGNEQFF
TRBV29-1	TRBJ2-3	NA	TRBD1	TGCAGCGTTGAGGGACAGGGCACAGATACGCAGTATTTT	CSVEGQGTDTQYF
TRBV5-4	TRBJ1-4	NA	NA	TGTGCCAGCAGCGGCAGGGGTGCAAATGAAAAACTGTTTTTT	CASSGRGANEKLFF
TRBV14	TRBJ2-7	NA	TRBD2	TGTGCCAGCAGTCCCACCCTAGCGGGAGCCTACGAGCAGTACTTC	CASSPTLAGAYEQYF
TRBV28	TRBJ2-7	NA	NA	TGTGCCAGCACCATGGATGGACCCCCCTACGAGCAGTACTTC	CASTMDGPPYEQYF
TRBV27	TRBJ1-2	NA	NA	TGTGCCAGCAGTTTATCGCAGTACTATGGCTACACCTTC	CASSLSQYYGYTF
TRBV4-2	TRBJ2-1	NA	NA	TGTGCCAGCAGCCTGTTGGGCCTGACGAACTACAATGAGCAGTTCTTC	CASSLLGLTNYNEQFF
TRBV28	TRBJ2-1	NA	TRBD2	TGTGCCAGCAGACCACGGACTAGCGACGCCTACAATGAGCAGTTCTTC	CASRPRTSDAYNEQFF
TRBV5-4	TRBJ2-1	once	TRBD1	TGTGCCAGCAGCCCACCGGACAGGGGGCGCGATGAGCAGTTCTTC	CASSPPDRGRDEQFF
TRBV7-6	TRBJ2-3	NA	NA	TGTGCCAGCAGCACCCGACAGTCGGAGAACACAGATACGCAGTATTTT	CASSTRQSENTDTQYF
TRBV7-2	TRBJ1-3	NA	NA	TGTGCCAGCACTCGAACGCTGGCAGGAAACACCATATATTTT	CASTRTLAGNTIYF
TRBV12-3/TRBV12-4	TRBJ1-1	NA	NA	TGTGCCAGCAGTCGCGGACTGTTGGATGCTTTCTTT	CASSRGLLDAFF
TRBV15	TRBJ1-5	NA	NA	TGTGCCACCAGCAGAGATCAGGGACGGCCCCAGCATTTT	CATSRDQGRPQHF
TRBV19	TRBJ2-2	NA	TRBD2	TGTGCCAGTAGTATAACGGGAGGGTACACCGGGGAGCTGTTTTTT	CASSITGGYTGELFF